The present entry profiles one TCR beta chain with its context. In the authors' methods: Nucleated cell number was recorded as an estimate derived from reference gene primer amplification. Data came from immunoSEQ multiplex PCR; TCRdb stores just in-frame clones and leaves some out. Clone size and the V and J calls come from that table; the DNA yielded D and trimming. The data contain about 120,000 clones, around 87% of them seen just once; the ten biggest clones take up almost 30%. The data stem from a study of blood T cell repertoires in COVID-19. In the study overall: Donors in the United States, Italy and Spain gave samples during acute or convalescent COVID-19. The cDNA or gDNA used as material had been derived from T cells, B-cell-depleted T cells, or PBMCs.

V was trimmed by 0 bases and J by 7 bases, leaving 15 bases between them. CDR1 and CDR2 from the germline V gene are GTSNPN and SVGIG (reference sequence). The length of the CDR3 is 14 residues. The TCR was taken from a woman aged 70-85 years with acute or convalescent COVID-19. The chain employs TRBV30 and TRBJ1-2, with a tentative D call TRBD1 (6 bases). What was sequenced was peripheral blood. The CDR3 region has the DNA TGTGCCTGGAGTGTAGGTGGGGGCGTCTCTGGCTACACCTTC. Translated: CAWSVGGGVSGYTF.